This T cell receptor beta chain was sequenced in a study of blood T cells in healthy people across ages. The study, taken as a whole, reports: Naive T cell percentage by flow cytometry tracked strongly with beta diversity. Diversity figures based on one million T cells were deemed too low.

About this clonotype: Its antigen is undetermined. One end of the junction does not line up with germline, which may come from a read error.

Using a J-beta primer mix together with a sample-barcoded 5' primer, a second PCR was run for about 6 to 11 cycles. Via MiXCR, TCRdb re-called the 5' RACE reads, giving one row per CDR3 protein. The sample carries more than 500,000 distinct CDR3 sequences, around 27% recorded once. The CDR3 is 13 amino acids. Germline CDR1 and CDR2: MNHEY and SMNVEV (reference sequence). The same sample was also studied in work on T cells of mothers and their children. That study adds: Researchers report slightly higher, though non-significant, overlap in related mother-child pairs than in unrelated pairs.

Sequencing was carried out using blood. The origin of this receptor is a boy younger than 10 in good health. The genes are TRBV27 and TRBJ1-4; D is undetermined. In DNA form, the CDR3 reads TGTGCCAGCAGTTTATCGTTCGGGGAAAAACCGTTTTTT. It is translated as CASSLSFGEKPFF.